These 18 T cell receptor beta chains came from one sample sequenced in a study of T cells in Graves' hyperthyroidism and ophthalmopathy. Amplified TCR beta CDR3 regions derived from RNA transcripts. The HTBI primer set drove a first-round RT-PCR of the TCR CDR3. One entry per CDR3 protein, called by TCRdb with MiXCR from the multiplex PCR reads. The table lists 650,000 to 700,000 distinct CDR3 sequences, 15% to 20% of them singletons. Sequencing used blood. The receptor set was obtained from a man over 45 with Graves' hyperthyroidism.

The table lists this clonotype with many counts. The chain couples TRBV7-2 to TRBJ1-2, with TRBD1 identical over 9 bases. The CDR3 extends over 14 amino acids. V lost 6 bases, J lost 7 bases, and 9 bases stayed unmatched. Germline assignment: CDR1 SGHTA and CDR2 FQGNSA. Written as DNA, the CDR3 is TGTGCCAGCAGACTAACAGGGGGCGCTTCTGGCTACACCTTC. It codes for CASRLTGGASGYTF.

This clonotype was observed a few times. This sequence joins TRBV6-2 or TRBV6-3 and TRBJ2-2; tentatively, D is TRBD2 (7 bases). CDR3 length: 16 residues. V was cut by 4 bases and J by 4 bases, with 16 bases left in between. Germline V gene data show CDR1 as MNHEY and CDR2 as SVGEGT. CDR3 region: CASSFHGGRVTGELFF. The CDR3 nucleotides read TGTGCCAGCAGTTTTCACGGGGGGCGTGTCACCGGGGAGCTGTTTTTT.

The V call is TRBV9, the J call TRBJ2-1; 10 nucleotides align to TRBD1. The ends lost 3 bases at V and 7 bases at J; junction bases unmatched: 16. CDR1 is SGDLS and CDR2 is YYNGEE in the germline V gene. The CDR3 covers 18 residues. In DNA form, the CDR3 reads TGTGCCAGCAGCGGAAGCTTTACGGGACAGGGGAGGGCAAATGAGCAGTTCTTC. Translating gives CASSGSFTGQGRANEQFF.

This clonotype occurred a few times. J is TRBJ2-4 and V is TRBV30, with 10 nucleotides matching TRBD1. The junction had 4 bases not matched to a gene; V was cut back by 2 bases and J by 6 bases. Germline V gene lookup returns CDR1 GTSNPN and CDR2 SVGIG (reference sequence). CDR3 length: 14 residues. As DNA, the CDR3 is TGTGCCTGGAGTACCCGGGACAGGGGAAACATTCAGTACTTC. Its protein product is CAWSTRDRGNIQYF.

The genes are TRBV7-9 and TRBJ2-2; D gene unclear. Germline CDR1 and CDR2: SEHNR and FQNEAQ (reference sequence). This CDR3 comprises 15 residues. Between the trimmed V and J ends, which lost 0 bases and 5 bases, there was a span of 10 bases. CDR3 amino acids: CASSLAGYLTGELFF. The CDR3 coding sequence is TGTGCCAGCAGCTTAGCAGGGTATCTTACCGGGGAGCTGTTTTTT.

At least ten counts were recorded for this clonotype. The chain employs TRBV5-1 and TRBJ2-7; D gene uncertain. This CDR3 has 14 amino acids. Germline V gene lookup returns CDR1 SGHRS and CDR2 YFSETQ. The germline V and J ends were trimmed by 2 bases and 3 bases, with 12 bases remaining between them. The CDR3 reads CASSFNGPNYEQYF. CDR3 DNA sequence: TGCGCCAGCAGCTTTAACGGACCAAACTACGAGCAGTACTTC.

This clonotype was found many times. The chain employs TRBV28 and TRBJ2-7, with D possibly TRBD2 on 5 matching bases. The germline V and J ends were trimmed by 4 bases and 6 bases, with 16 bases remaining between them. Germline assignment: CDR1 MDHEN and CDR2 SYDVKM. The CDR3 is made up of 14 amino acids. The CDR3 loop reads CASSWTGSRREQYF. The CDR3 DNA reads TGTGCCAGCAGTTGGACGGGATCTCGGCGCGAGCAGTACTTC.

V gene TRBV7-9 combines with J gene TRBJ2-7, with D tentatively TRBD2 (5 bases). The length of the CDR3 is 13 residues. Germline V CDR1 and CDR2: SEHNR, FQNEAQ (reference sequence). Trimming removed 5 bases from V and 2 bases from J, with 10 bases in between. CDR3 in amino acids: CASSHGLPYEQYF. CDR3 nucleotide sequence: TGTGCCAGCAGCCATGGACTTCCCTACGAGCAGTACTTC. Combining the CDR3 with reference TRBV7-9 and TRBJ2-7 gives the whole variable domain DTGVSQNPRHKITKRGQNVTFRCDPISEHNRLYWYRQTLGQGPEFLTYFQNEAQLEKSRLLSDRFSAERPKGSFSTLEIQRTEQGDSAMYLCASSHGLPYEQYFGPGTRLTVT.

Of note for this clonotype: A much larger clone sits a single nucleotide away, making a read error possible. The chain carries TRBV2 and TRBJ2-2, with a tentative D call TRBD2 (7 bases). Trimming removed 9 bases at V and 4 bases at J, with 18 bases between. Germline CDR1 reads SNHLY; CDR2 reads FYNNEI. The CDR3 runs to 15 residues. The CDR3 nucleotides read TGTGCCAGTAACGAAGGGGGGGCGTGCACCGGGGAGCTGTTTTTT. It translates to CASNEGGACTGELFF.

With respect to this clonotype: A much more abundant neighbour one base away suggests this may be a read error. CDR3 in DNA: TGTGCCAGCAGCCCGACTAGCGGGAGTCCAGATACGCAGTATTTT. This sequence encodes CASSPTSGSPDTQYF. The rearrangement links TRBV12-3 or TRBV12-4 to TRBJ2-3, with TRBD2 matching 12 bases. V was clipped by 6 bases and J by 4 bases; unmatched bases: 5. CDR3 length: 15 amino acids.

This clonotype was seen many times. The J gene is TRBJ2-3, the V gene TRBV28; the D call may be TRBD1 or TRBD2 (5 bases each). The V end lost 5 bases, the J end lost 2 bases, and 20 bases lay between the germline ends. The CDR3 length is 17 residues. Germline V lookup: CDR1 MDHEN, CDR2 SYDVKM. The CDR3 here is CASSPSGAPMATDTQYF. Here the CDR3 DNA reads TGTGCCAGCAGTCCCTCCGGGGCACCTATGGCCACAGATACGCAGTATTTT. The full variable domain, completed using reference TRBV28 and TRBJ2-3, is DVKVTQSSRYLVKRTGEKVFLECVQDMDHENMFWYRQDPGLGLRLIYFSYDVKMKEKGDIPEGYSVSREKKERFSLILESASTNQTSMYLCASSPSGAPMATDTQYFGPGTRLTVL.

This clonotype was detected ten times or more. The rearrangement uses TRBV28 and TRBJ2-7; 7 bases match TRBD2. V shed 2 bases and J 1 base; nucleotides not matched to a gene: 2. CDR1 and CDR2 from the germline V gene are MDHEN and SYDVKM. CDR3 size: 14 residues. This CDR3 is CASSLPSGSYEQYF. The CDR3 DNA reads TGTGCCAGCAGTTTACCTAGCGGTTCCTACGAGCAGTACTTC.

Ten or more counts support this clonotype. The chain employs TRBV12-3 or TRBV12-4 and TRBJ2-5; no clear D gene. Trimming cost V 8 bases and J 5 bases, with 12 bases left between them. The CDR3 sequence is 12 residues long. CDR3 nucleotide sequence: TGTGCCAGCCTCTACCGTGGGGAGACCCAGTACTTC. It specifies CASLYRGETQYF.

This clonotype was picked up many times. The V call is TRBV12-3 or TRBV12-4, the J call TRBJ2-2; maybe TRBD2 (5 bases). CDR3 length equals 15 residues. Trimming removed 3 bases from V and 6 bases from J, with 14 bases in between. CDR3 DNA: TGTGCCAGCAGTTTCTGGGCCACGGGGTCCGGGGAGCTGTTTTTT. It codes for CASSFWATGSGELFF.

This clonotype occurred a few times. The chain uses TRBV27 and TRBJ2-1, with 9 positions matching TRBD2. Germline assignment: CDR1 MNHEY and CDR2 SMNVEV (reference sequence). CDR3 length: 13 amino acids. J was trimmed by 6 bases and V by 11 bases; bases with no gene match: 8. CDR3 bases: TGTGCCTCCGGGACTAGCTTAAGCAATGAGCAGTTCTTC. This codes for CASGTSLSNEQFF.

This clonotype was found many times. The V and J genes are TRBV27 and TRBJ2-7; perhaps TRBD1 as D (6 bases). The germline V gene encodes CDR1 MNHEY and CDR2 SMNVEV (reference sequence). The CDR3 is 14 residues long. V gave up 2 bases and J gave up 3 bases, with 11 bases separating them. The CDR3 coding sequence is TGTGCCAGCAGTTTAAGGGGGTTTTTCTACGAGCAGTACTTC. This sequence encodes CASSLRGFFYEQYF.

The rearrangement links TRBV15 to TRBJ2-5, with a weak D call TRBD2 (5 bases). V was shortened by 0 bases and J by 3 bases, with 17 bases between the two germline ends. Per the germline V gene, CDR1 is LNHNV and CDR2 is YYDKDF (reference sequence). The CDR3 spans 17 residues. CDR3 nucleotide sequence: TGTGCCACCAGCAGAGATGGACCTTGGAGGAACGAAGAGACCCAGTACTTC. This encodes CATSRDGPWRNEETQYF.

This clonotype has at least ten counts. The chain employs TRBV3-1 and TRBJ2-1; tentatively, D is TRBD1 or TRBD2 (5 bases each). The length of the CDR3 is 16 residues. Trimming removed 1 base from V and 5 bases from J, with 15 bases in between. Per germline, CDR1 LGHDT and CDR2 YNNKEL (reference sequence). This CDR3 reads CASSQAHGTGDNEQFF. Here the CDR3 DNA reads TGTGCCAGCAGCCAAGCGCACGGGACCGGAGACAATGAGCAGTTCTTC.